This TCR beta chain was recorded in a study of cytomegalovirus exposure and HLA in healthy donors. Study-wide results and limits: TCR beta chain V- and J-gene trimming was linked, in a later analysis, to a missense variant in DCLRE1C. A later analysis found TCR association rates differed by HLA locus, highest for DRB1 and lowest for HLA-C. Data from an earlier analysis indicated that most TCR beta V segments were productive either about 90% or about 30% of the time.

In this sample, this clone turned up a few times. What it binds is not known. The PCR was carried out with 60 Vbeta primers and 13 Jbeta primers. Only in-frame clones appear in the TCRdb table, and some are missing; sequencing was by immunoSEQ multiplex PCR. The sample includes tens of thousands of clones, roughly four fifths seen only once; the top ten take approximately 7.8%. This CDR3 comprises 16 residues. Germline-derived CDR1 and CDR2 are MNHEY and SVGAGI. Trimming at V came to 2 bases and at J to 2 bases, leaving 9 bases not matched to a gene. The sequenced sample was PBMCs. This TCR derives from a woman in her twenties or thirties in good health and CMV-seropositive. The chain employs TRBV6-5 and TRBJ2-7; 7 nucleotides line up with TRBD2. The CDR3 region has the DNA TGTGCCAGCAGTTACCACGAGGTTGGGGGGGCCTACGAGCAGTACTTC. It translates to CASSYHEVGGAYEQYF.